These 30 T cell receptor beta chains came from one sample sequenced in a study of T cells after yellow fever vaccination. One entry per CDR3 protein, called by TCRdb with MiXCR from the 5' RACE reads. The sample shows 450,000 to 600,000 distinct CDR3 sequences, about 15% of them seen only once. Specimen: PBMCs, collected less than 6 days after the first yellow fever vaccination. The receptors shown here come from a young man who received the YFV17D yellow fever vaccine.

This clonotype was counted only a few times. The V call is TRBV20-1, the J call TRBJ1-5, with D unresolved. V gave up 0 bases and J gave up 6 bases, with 6 bases separating them. CDR3 length: 12 amino acids. CDR1 is DFQATT, CDR2 SNEGSKA, per germline (reference sequence). The CDR3 region has the DNA TGCAGTGCTAGAGATGGATTTCAGCCCCAGCATTTT. Its protein product is CSARDGFQPQHF.

A note on this clonotype: A much larger clone differs by one base, so this may be a read error. V gene TRBV11-2 combines with J gene TRBJ2-1; 8 nucleotides align to TRBD2. V gave up 10 bases and J gave up 7 bases; unmatched junction bases: 15. This CDR3 contains 15 residues. Germline V gene data show CDR1 as SGHAT and CDR2 as FQNNGV. The DNA of the CDR3 is TGTGCCAACGCTTCCCCCGAGCGGGGGCTTAATGAGCAGTTCTTC. This codes for CANASPERGLNEQFF.

The rearrangement joins TRBV7-6 to TRBJ2-5; maybe TRBD2 (5 bases). V lost 4 bases and J lost 9, with 15 bases in between. The CDR3 is 13 amino acids. The germline CDR1 and CDR2 sequences are SGHVS and FNYEAQ. The CDR3 region is CASSYSPAGAQYF. DNA for the CDR3: TGTGCCAGCAGCTACTCCCCGGCCGGGGCCCAGTACTTC.

This clonotype was observed a handful of times. The CDR3: CASSHRGVLGNSPLHF. DNA of the CDR3: TGTGCCAGCAGTCACCGGGGGGTATTAGGGAATTCACCCCTCCACTTT. V is TRBV25-1 and J is TRBJ1-6; tentatively, D is TRBD1 (5 bases). Germline V gene data show CDR1 as MGHDK and CDR2 as SYGVNS. This CDR3 has 16 residues. The ends were cut back, 5 bases at V and 7 bases at J, with 18 bases in the middle.

This clonotype turned up a few times. The genes are TRBV5-5 and TRBJ2-5; D is undetermined. The CDR3 consists of 13 residues. Trimming took 4 bases from V and 4 from J, leaving 11 bases between them. Germline CDR1 SGHKS, CDR2 YYEKEE (reference sequence). CDR3: CASSGVSLETQYF. The CDR3 DNA is TGTGCCAGCAGCGGTGTGAGCCTAGAGACCCAGTACTTC.

This clonotype was counted between two and nine times. V and J are TRBV11-2 and TRBJ2-4, with TRBD1 as a possible D gene (5 bases). This CDR3 has 14 residues. Germline loops: CDR1 SGHAT, CDR2 FQNNGV. The germline V and J ends were trimmed by 2 bases and 6 bases, with 11 bases remaining between them. This CDR3 reads CASSLQGSINIQYF. As DNA, the CDR3 is TGTGCCAGCAGCTTACAGGGTTCGATAAACATTCAGTACTTC.

This clonotype was found a few times. The chain is built from TRBV6-2 or TRBV6-3 and TRBJ1-1; 7 nucleotides align to TRBD1. With 6 bases clipped from V and 6 bases from J, the junction kept 7 bases outside the gene matches. Germline CDR1 is MNHEY and CDR2 is SVGEGT. The CDR3 runs 13 residues. The CDR3 nucleotides are TGTGCCAGCAGAACCGGGGGACAGCCTGAAGCTTTCTTT. This codes for CASRTGGQPEAFF.

The chain couples TRBV7-2 to TRBJ2-1, with D perhaps TRBD2 (6 bases). Germline V gives CDR1 SGHTA, CDR2 FQGNSA. Trimming pared 4 bases from V and 7 bases from J, leaving 20 bases between. The CDR3 is made up of 16 amino acids. The CDR3 nucleotides are TGTGCCAGCAGCTCAATCGGACTATCTAGTGGGAATGAGCAGTTCTTC. It translates to CASSSIGLSSGNEQFF.

This clonotype was counted many times. CDR3 sequence (DNA): TGCAGTGCTAGGGGTGGGATCGGGGAGACCCAGTACTTC. Protein: CSARGGIGETQYF. This chain joins TRBV20-1 and TRBJ2-5; D not certain. Trimming cost V 3 bases and J 5 bases, with 13 bases left between them. The length of the CDR3 is 13 residues. Germline V gene lookup returns CDR1 DFQATT and CDR2 SNEGSKA (reference sequence).

The CDR3 here is CASTRQEQMNTEAFF. The DNA for the CDR3 is TGTGCCAGCACCCGACAGGAGCAAATGAACACTGAAGCTTTCTTT. The chain couples TRBV28 to TRBJ1-1; maybe TRBD1 (6 bases). Germline V gives CDR1 MDHEN, CDR2 SYDVKM. This CDR3 has 15 residues. Trimming took 7 bases from V and 0 from J, leaving 15 bases between them.

This clonotype has more than one count but fewer than ten. V is TRBV5-1 and J is TRBJ2-3; the D is unclear. Germline assignment: CDR1 SGHRS and CDR2 YFSETQ. The V and J ends lost 0 bases and 0 bases respectively, with 20 bases between them. This CDR3 spans 19 amino acids. In nucleotides, the CDR3 is TGCGCCAGCAGCTTGGCGTTTGGGGTCTCCCAACTTAGCACAGATACGCAGTATTTT. Encoded protein: CASSLAFGVSQLSTDTQYF.

The chain joins TRBV12-3 or TRBV12-4 to TRBJ2-5; unclear D gene. V lost 6 bases to trimming and J lost 4 bases, with 24 bases between them. The CDR3 contains 17 residues. CDR3 nucleotide sequence: TGTGCCAGCAGCGAACTTAGGGCCCTTGGTATACCAGAGACCCAGTACTTC. Translation: CASSELRALGIPETQYF.

This chain's CDR3 is CASSLVGGLTDTQYF. DNA for the CDR3: TGTGCCAGTAGTTTGGTAGGGGGCCTGACAGATACGCAGTATTTT. The rearrangement joins TRBV19 to TRBJ2-3, with 7 positions matching TRBD1. With 5 bases clipped from V and 3 bases from J, the junction kept 8 bases outside the gene matches. CDR3 length: 15 amino acids. Per the germline V gene, CDR1 is LNHDA and CDR2 is SQIVND (reference sequence).

The table lists this clonotype with a few counts. This chain joins TRBV5-8 and TRBJ1-4, with D unresolved. V lost 6 bases to trimming and J lost 0 bases, with 12 bases between them. Germline loops: CDR1 SGHTS, CDR2 YDEGEE. The CDR3 is made up of 15 amino acids. CDR3: CASTMIGATNEKLFF. CDR3 coding DNA: TGTGCCAGCACCATGATCGGTGCAACTAATGAAAAACTGTTTTTT.

This clonotype was found a few times. The chain carries TRBV7-9 and TRBJ2-3, with 7 bases identical to TRBD1. Per germline, CDR1 SEHNR and CDR2 FQNEAQ (reference sequence). V gave up 2 bases and J gave up 4 bases; unmatched junction bases: 9. CDR3 length: 16 amino acids. CDR3 nucleotide sequence: TGTGCCAGCAGCTTAAGGCCCGGACAGGCTTCAGATACGCAGTATTTT. Residues: CASSLRPGQASDTQYF.

This chain connects TRBV7-9 to TRBJ1-5; D call uncertain. CDR3 length equals 14 residues. V was trimmed by 2 bases and J by 3 bases, leaving 8 bases between them. Looked up from germline, CDR1 is SEHNR and CDR2 is FQNEAQ (reference sequence). DNA of the CDR3: TGTGCCAGCAGCTTATCAGATACCAATCAGCCCCAGCATTTT. Its protein product is CASSLSDTNQPQHF.

The chain employs TRBV24-1 and TRBJ1-5; weak D call: TRBD1 (5 bases). Germline V gene data show CDR1 as KGHDR and CDR2 as SFDVKD. CDR3 length: 18 residues. V shed 8 bases and J shed 3 bases, with 25 bases lying between them. The CDR3 bases are TGTGCCACCAATCAATTGGGACTTCGTAAGGCTCACAATCAGCCCCAGCATTTT. This codes for CATNQLGLRKAHNQPQHF.

This clonotype was observed a few times. The genes are TRBV15 and TRBJ2-3; D unclear. The length of the CDR3 is 16 residues. Germline V gives CDR1 LNHNV, CDR2 YYDKDF (reference sequence). Between the trimmed V and J ends, which lost 1 base and 2 bases, there was a span of 13 bases. CDR3 sequence: CATSRGAADYTDTQYF. As DNA, the CDR3 is TGTGCCACCAGCAGAGGGGCGGCGGATTACACAGATACGCAGTATTTT.

V usage is TRBV24-1 and J usage is TRBJ2-3, with no clear D. This CDR3 comprises 19 residues. Germline V CDR1 and CDR2: KGHDR, SFDVKD. V gave up 2 bases and J gave up 2 bases, with 22 bases separating them. CDR3 protein: CATSDSSSWVAKNTDTQYF. Written as DNA, the CDR3 is TGTGCCACCAGTGATTCCTCTTCGTGGGTTGCTAAAAACACAGATACGCAGTATTTT.

This clonotype turned up a few times. The chain carries TRBV4-1 and TRBJ1-2, with D unclear. Per germline, CDR1 MGHRA and CDR2 YSYEKL. This CDR3 is built from 17 residues. V was shortened by 0 bases and J by 6 bases, with 20 bases between the two germline ends. CDR3 residues: CASSQDGKGSVYHGYTF. The CDR3 DNA reads as TGCGCCAGCAGCCAAGATGGAAAGGGCTCAGTATATCATGGCTACACCTTC.

This clonotype came up a few times. The genes are TRBV20-1 and TRBJ2-1; a possible D gene is TRBD2 (7 bases). V was trimmed by 1 base and J by 3 bases, leaving 13 bases between them. CDR3 size: 15 residues. Germline CDR1 is DFQATT and CDR2 is SNEGSKA (reference sequence). CDR3 sequence: CSARVAGAYYNEQFF. For the CDR3, the DNA is TGCAGTGCTAGAGTGGCGGGGGCCTACTACAATGAGCAGTTCTTC.

This clonotype was observed a handful of times. The chain is built from TRBV20-1 and TRBJ2-4, with D tentatively TRBD1 (5 bases). Germline loops: CDR1 DFQATT, CDR2 SNEGSKA (reference sequence). V was clipped by 3 bases and J by 8 bases, with 14 bases between them. The CDR3 length is 13 residues. The CDR3 loop reads CSARQGLSDIQYF. For the CDR3, the DNA is TGCAGTGCTAGGCAGGGTTTAAGCGACATTCAGTACTTC.

This clonotype occurred a few times. This chain uses TRBV4-1 with TRBJ1-1; no firm D call. Germline lookup yields CDR1 MGHRA and CDR2 YSYEKL. There are 16 residues in the CDR3. V was pared by 0 bases and J by 0 bases, with 11 bases between. The CDR3: CASSQDITDLNTEAFF. The CDR3 nucleotides read TGCGCCAGCAGCCAAGATATCACCGATCTGAACACTGAAGCTTTCTTT.

J is TRBJ2-7 and V is TRBV7-9, with D possibly matching TRBD1 (6 bases). Trimming stripped 5 bases from V and 4 bases from J, with 21 bases between. The CDR3 has 16 amino acids. Germline V gene sequence: CDR1 SEHNR, CDR2 FQNEAQ (reference sequence). CDR3 sequence reads: CASSDQPGHSAYEQYF. Written as DNA, the CDR3 is TGTGCCAGCAGCGACCAGCCGGGACACTCAGCGTACGAGCAGTACTTC.

The chain's CDR3 is CSAAPGLAGRFTDTQYF. The CDR3 DNA follows: TGCAGTGCCGCCCCCGGACTAGCGGGGCGATTCACAGATACGCAGTATTTT. The rearrangement links TRBV20-1 to TRBJ2-3, with 12 bases fitting TRBD2. Germline-derived CDR1 and CDR2 are DFQATT and SNEGSKA (reference sequence). V was pared by 6 bases and J by 2 bases, with 12 bases of the junction left unmatched. The CDR3 loop spans 17 amino acids.

The chain uses TRBV18 and TRBJ2-7; 7 positions agree with TRBD1. The germline V gene encodes CDR1 KGHSH and CDR2 LQKENI. The J segment lost 7 bases and the V segment lost 0 bases, leaving 15 bases of the junction unmatched. This CDR3 spans 17 amino acids. The CDR3 region has the DNA TGTGCCAGCTCACCACCATACCGTGACAGGGCTATTCGGGAGCAGTACTTC. Encoded protein: CASSPPYRDRAIREQYF.

The sample holds a few counts of this clonotype. The chain uses TRBV5-1 and TRBJ2-5; TRBD2 agrees at 12 bases. Trimming at V came to 4 bases and at J to 5 bases, leaving 6 bases not matched to a gene. Germline CDR1 reads SGHRS; CDR2 reads YFSETQ. This CDR3 has 15 amino acids. The CDR3 sequence is CASSKRTSGAETQYF. CDR3 nucleotide sequence: TGCGCCAGCAGCAAGAGGACTAGCGGGGCTGAGACCCAGTACTTC.

This clonotype was picked up a small number of times. The V call is TRBV6-5, the J call TRBJ1-1; no reliable D call. V was cut by 2 bases and J by 5 bases, with 9 bases left in between. This CDR3 has 13 amino acids. CDR1 and CDR2 (germline): MNHEY, SVGAGI. The CDR3 region has the DNA TGTGCCAGCAGTTACGGTTTGGGAACTGAAGCTTTCTTT. Protein: CASSYGLGTEAFF.

V usage is TRBV7-8 and J usage is TRBJ1-1, with D perhaps matching TRBD1 (5 bases). CDR3 length: 16 residues. Germline-derived CDR1 and CDR2 are SGHVS and FQNEAQ. Deletions cut 2 bases from V and 2 bases from J, with 15 bases between. The CDR3: CASSLFLGRGNTEAFF. The CDR3 bases are TGTGCCAGCAGCTTATTTTTGGGACGCGGTAACACTGAAGCTTTCTTT.

This chain uses TRBV29-1 with TRBJ1-1, with D unclear. CDR1 is SQVTM and CDR2 is ANQGSEA in the germline V gene. The CDR3 is made up of 14 amino acids. The V gene lost 2 bases and the J gene lost 4 bases, with 14 bases spanning the gap. CDR3 region: CSVERADWGTEAFF. The CDR3 DNA follows: TGCAGCGTTGAAAGGGCGGACTGGGGCACTGAAGCTTTCTTT.